This record looks at one T cell receptor (beta chain) sequence and its context. The method was immunoSEQ multiplex PCR; TCRdb's version includes in-frame clones alone and lacks a portion of them. The sample shows 100,000 to 150,000 clones, roughly 84% of them seen only once. Germline V gives CDR1 SGHTA, CDR2 FQGNSA. The CDR3 is made up of 16 amino acids. Trimming shortened V by 3 bases and J by 4 bases, and 13 bases separated the two germline ends. The sample belongs to a study of control samples from healthy donors and cancer patients. The chain uses TRBV7-2 and TRBJ2-6; D is tentatively TRBD1 or TRBD2 (5 bases each). Sequenced sample: blood. The receptor's source is a man aged 40-49 years in good health. CDR3 region: CASSLRGTYGANVLTF. For the CDR3, the DNA is TGTGCCAGCAGCTTGAGGGGAACTTACGGGGCCAACGTCCTGACTTTC.